These T cell receptor beta chains were read from a single sample in a study of T cell responses to AZD1222 COVID-19 vaccine. Sequencing used immunoSEQ multiplex PCR; TCRdb keeps in-frame clones, though not all of them. The top ten hold 4.7% of the sample, which has roughly 80,000 clones, more than 75% seen once. The material sequenced was peripheral blood, taken on day 0 of MenACWY control vaccination. Receptors were obtained from an adult in good health. Both conserved end residues are part of each CDR3. A D gene is named only where the DNA matches it firmly. Clone sizes are given selectively: once, few, many, or a class where the clone is expanded.

size: once
J: TRBJ2-2
V: TRBV18
length: 16
D: TRBD2
CDR3: CASSPGTSGSSGELFF
DNA: TGTGCCAGCTCACCAGGGACTAGCGGGAGTTCCGGGGAGCTGTTTTTT

size: .
J: TRBJ1-2
V: TRBV18
length: 17
D: TRBD1
CDR3: CASSPGQANPTGYGYTF
DNA: TGTGCCAGCTCACCAGGACAGGCTAATCCCACTGGCTATGGCTACACCTTC

size: .
J: TRBJ2-6
V: TRBV4-3
length: 22
D: TRBD2
CDR3: CASSQESRGTSGRGSGANVLTF
DNA: TGCGCCAGCAGCCAAGAATCAAGGGGAACTAGCGGGAGAGGTTCTGGGGCCAACGTCCTGACTTTC

size: .
J: TRBJ1-2
V: TRBV7-9
length: 12
D: .
CDR3: CASSLREGGYTF
DNA: TGTGCCAGCAGCTTGAGGGAAGGGGGCTACACCTTC

size: .
J: TRBJ2-1
V: TRBV11-2
length: 16
D: TRBD2
CDR3: CASSLDGLAGGNEQFF
DNA: TGTGCCAGCAGCCTCGACGGGCTAGCGGGAGGTAATGAGCAGTTCTTC

size: .
J: TRBJ1-3
V: TRBV3-1/TRBV3-2
length: 12
D: .
CDR3: CASSHRADTIYF
DNA: TGTGCCAGCAGCCATAGAGCGGACACCATATATTTT

size: .
J: TRBJ1-3
V: TRBV7-2
length: 14
D: .
CDR3: CASSSRGSGNTIYF
DNA: TGTGCCAGCAGCTCCCGTGGATCCGGAAACACCATATATTTT

size: .
J: TRBJ2-2
V: TRBV7-9
length: 14
D: TRBD2
CDR3: CASSLLAGTGELFF
DNA: TGTGCCAGCAGCCTCCTAGCGGGGACCGGGGAGCTGTTTTTT

size: .
J: TRBJ1-2
V: TRBV6-5
length: 14
D: .
CDR3: CASSYQGGKGGYTF
DNA: TGTGCCAGCAGTTATCAAGGGGGTAAGGGAGGCTACACCTTC

size: .
J: TRBJ1-2
V: TRBV3-1/TRBV3-2
length: 14
D: .
CDR3: CASSQRGGGRGYTF
DNA: TGTGCCAGCAGCCAAAGAGGGGGTGGCCGTGGCTACACCTTC

size: few
J: TRBJ1-5
V: TRBV28
length: 14
D: TRBD1
CDR3: CASGTAIMDQPQHF
DNA: TGTGCCAGCGGGACAGCGATTATGGATCAGCCCCAGCATTTT

size: .
J: TRBJ1-2
V: TRBV3-1/TRBV3-2
length: 14
D: .
CDR3: CASSQDTAPAFYTF
DNA: TGTGCCAGCAGCCAAGATACGGCCCCCGCTTTCTACACCTTC

size: .
J: TRBJ2-7
V: TRBV12-3/TRBV12-4
length: 11
D: .
CDR3: CASSFWDEQYF
DNA: TGTGCCAGCAGTTTCTGGGACGAGCAGTACTTC

size: .
J: TRBJ1-2
V: TRBV7-2
length: 15
D: .
CDR3: CASSSEGGAPYGYTF
DNA: TGTGCCAGCAGTAGTGAAGGGGGGGCACCTTATGGCTACACCTTC

size: .
J: TRBJ2-1
V: TRBV9
length: 14
D: TRBD1
CDR3: CASSAIDRGAEQFF
DNA: TGTGCCAGCAGCGCCATTGACAGGGGAGCTGAGCAGTTCTTC

size: .
J: TRBJ1-1
V: TRBV7-9
length: 16
D: .
CDR3: CASSLALGGPSTEAFF
DNA: TGTGCCAGCAGCTTAGCGCTGGGGGGGCCGAGCACTGAAGCTTTCTTT

size: .
J: TRBJ1-5
V: TRBV15
length: 17
D: .
CDR3: CATSRDRSRARDQPQHF
DNA: TGTGCCACCAGCAGAGATCGCTCTCGGGCCCGCGATCAGCCCCAGCATTTT

size: .
J: TRBJ1-2
V: TRBV24-1
length: 18
D: .
CDR3: CATSDSGYYRADSYGYTF
DNA: TGTGCCACCAGTGATTCGGGTTACTACAGGGCGGATAGCTATGGCTACACCTTC

size: .
J: TRBJ2-1
V: TRBV27
length: 18
D: TRBD2
CDR3: CASSYQRTSGGSYNEQFF
DNA: TGTGCCAGCAGTTACCAACGGACTAGCGGGGGTTCCTACAATGAGCAGTTCTTC

size: .
J: TRBJ1-4
V: TRBV5-6
length: 16
D: .
CDR3: CASSPPVRGAGEKLFF
DNA: TGTGCCAGCAGCCCTCCGGTTCGGGGCGCGGGGGAAAAACTGTTTTTT

size: .
J: TRBJ2-7
V: TRBV28
length: 16
D: .
CDR3: CASSPVLRDELYEQYF
DNA: TGTGCCAGCAGCCCCGTACTACGGGATGAGTTGTACGAGCAGTACTTC

size: .
J: TRBJ2-7
V: TRBV7-2
length: 15
D: TRBD1
CDR3: CASSSDRALSYEQYF
DNA: TGTGCCAGCAGCTCGGACAGGGCCCTCTCCTACGAGCAGTACTTC

size: .
J: TRBJ2-1
V: TRBV19
length: 16
D: .
CDR3: CASSIRNRDIKNEQFF
DNA: TGTGCCAGTAGTATACGGAACCGGGACATTAAGAATGAGCAGTTCTTC

size: .
J: TRBJ1-1
V: TRBV29-1
length: 10
D: .
CDR3: CSVADTEAFF
DNA: TGCAGCGTTGCCGATACTGAAGCTTTCTTT

size: .
J: TRBJ1-2
V: TRBV20-1
length: 13
D: .
CDR3: CSASRDSNYGYTF
DNA: TGCAGTGCTAGTCGGGACTCCAACTATGGCTACACCTTC

size: .
J: TRBJ1-1
V: TRBV9
length: 13
D: TRBD1
CDR3: CASGEQGVTEAFF
DNA: TGTGCCAGTGGGGAGCAGGGGGTGACTGAAGCTTTCTTT

size: .
J: TRBJ2-5
V: TRBV11-2
length: 16
D: .
CDR3: CASSLRLSGVGETQYF
DNA: TGTGCCAGCAGCTTAAGGCTGTCTGGAGTTGGTGAGACCCAGTACTTC

size: .
J: TRBJ2-3
V: TRBV6-6
length: 17
D: .
CDR3: CASSLSQGRGAADTQYF
DNA: TGTGCCAGCAGTCTATCCCAGGGCAGGGGGGCAGCAGATACGCAGTATTTT

size: once
J: TRBJ1-5
V: TRBV19
length: 14
D: .
CDR3: CASSIWGYNQPQHF
DNA: TGTGCCAGTAGTATCTGGGGATACAATCAGCCCCAGCATTTT

size: once
J: TRBJ2-4
V: TRBV27
length: 15
D: .
CDR3: CASSSRSLAKNIQYF
DNA: TGTGCCAGCAGTTCAAGGTCCCTGGCCAAAAACATTCAGTACTTC

size: .
J: TRBJ1-1
V: TRBV7-2
length: 15
D: TRBD1
CDR3: CADADRGRFNTEAFF
DNA: TGTGCCGACGCGGACAGGGGAAGATTCAACACTGAAGCTTTCTTT

size: .
J: TRBJ2-7
V: TRBV3-1/TRBV3-2
length: 13
D: .
CDR3: CASSLPGTYEQYF
DNA: TGTGCCAGCAGCCTCCCAGGGACCTACGAGCAGTACTTC

size: .
J: TRBJ2-3
V: TRBV5-6
length: 14
D: .
CDR3: CASSLGGGTDTQYF
DNA: TGTGCCAGCAGCTTGGGGGGAGGCACAGATACGCAGTATTTT

size: .
J: TRBJ2-7
V: TRBV19
length: 14
D: .
CDR3: CASSEGPDRYEQYF
DNA: TGTGCCAGTAGTGAGGGGCCTGATCGGTACGAGCAGTACTTC

size: .
J: TRBJ2-7
V: TRBV18
length: 13
D: .
CDR3: CASSPPGNYEQYF
DNA: TGTGCCAGCTCACCCCCTGGGAACTACGAGCAGTACTTC

size: .
J: TRBJ1-4
V: TRBV29-1
length: 15
D: .
CDR3: CSAGQDRPTNEKLFF
DNA: TGCAGCGCCGGCCAGGACAGACCAACTAATGAAAAACTGTTTTTT

size: .
J: TRBJ1-5
V: TRBV6-6
length: 15
D: TRBD1
CDR3: CASSTGTASNQPQHF
DNA: TGTGCCAGCAGTACCGGGACAGCGTCCAATCAGCCCCAGCATTTT

size: .
J: TRBJ2-7
V: TRBV9
length: 15
D: TRBD2
CDR3: CASSPRTSGRSEQYF
DNA: TGTGCCAGCAGCCCCCGGACTAGCGGGAGGAGCGAGCAGTACTTC

size: .
J: TRBJ2-1
V: TRBV2
length: 15
D: TRBD2
CDR3: CASSDLAGNYNEQFF
DNA: TGTGCCAGCAGTGATTTAGCGGGGAACTACAATGAGCAGTTCTTC

size: many
J: TRBJ2-7
V: TRBV28
length: 14
D: TRBD1
CDR3: CASRSRIDRGEQYF
DNA: TGTGCCAGCAGGTCACGAATCGACAGGGGCGAGCAGTACTTC

size: .
J: TRBJ2-3
V: TRBV13
length: 16
D: .
CDR3: CASSSTGTEEGGTQYF
DNA: TGTGCCAGCAGCTCTACAGGGACAGAAGAGGGGGGTACGCAGTATTTT

size: .
J: TRBJ2-7
V: TRBV30
length: 15
D: TRBD2
CDR3: CAWSATGGLAGEQYF
DNA: TGTGCCTGGAGTGCGACCGGGGGGTTGGCGGGAGAGCAGTACTTC

size: .
J: TRBJ1-2
V: TRBV12-5
length: 14
D: .
CDR3: CASGSDGGNYGYTF
DNA: TGTGCTAGTGGTTCCGACGGGGGGAACTATGGCTACACCTTC

size: .
J: TRBJ2-1
V: TRBV3-1/TRBV3-2
length: 19
D: .
CDR3: CASSQDASGSRRPRDEQFF
DNA: TGTGCCAGCAGCCAAGATGCCTCGGGCTCCCGACGGCCAAGAGATGAGCAGTTCTTC

size: .
J: TRBJ2-1
V: TRBV28
length: 14
D: .
CDR3: CASSPPDHYNEQFF
DNA: TGTGCCAGCAGTCCTCCAGACCACTACAATGAGCAGTTCTTC

size: .
J: TRBJ2-7
V: TRBV27
length: 15
D: .
CDR3: CASSSHLPGRGEQYF
DNA: TGTGCCAGCAGTTCGCATCTCCCCGGACGGGGAGAGCAGTACTTC

size: .
J: TRBJ1-4
V: TRBV7-9
length: 17
D: TRBD1
CDR3: CASSFRQGREGNEKLFF
DNA: TGTGCCAGCAGCTTCCGACAGGGGCGAGAGGGGAATGAAAAACTGTTTTTT

size: .
J: TRBJ2-2
V: TRBV11-2
length: 15
D: .
CDR3: CASSLGGANTGELFF
DNA: TGTGCCAGCAGCTTAGGAGGCGCGAACACCGGGGAGCTGTTTTTT

size: .
J: TRBJ2-1
V: TRBV29-1
length: 17
D: TRBD2
CDR3: CSVDSLGASGQSGEQFF
DNA: TGCAGCGTTGACTCCCTGGGAGCTAGCGGGCAAAGTGGTGAGCAGTTCTTC

size: .
J: TRBJ2-7
V: TRBV5-6
length: 15
D: .
CDR3: CASSPDTRDSYEQYF
DNA: TGTGCCAGCAGCCCAGACACCAGGGACTCCTACGAGCAGTACTTC

size: .
J: TRBJ2-2
V: TRBV19
length: 12
D: TRBD1
CDR3: CAGQGDTGELFF
DNA: TGTGCCGGCCAGGGGGACACCGGGGAGCTGTTTTTT

size: .
J: TRBJ2-2
V: TRBV14
length: 15
D: .
CDR3: CASSQGYPLTGELFF
DNA: TGTGCCAGCAGCCAAGGCTACCCACTCACCGGGGAGCTGTTTTTT

size: .
J: TRBJ2-2
V: TRBV6-2/TRBV6-3
length: 16
D: .
CDR3: CASRRGETANTGELFF
DNA: TGTGCCAGCCGCCGAGGGGAGACCGCGAACACCGGGGAGCTGTTTTTT

size: .
J: TRBJ1-6
V: TRBV30
length: 12
D: .
CDR3: CAWSVGGSVWHF
DNA: TGTGCCTGGAGTGTAGGCGGGTCTGTTTGGCACTTT

size: .
J: TRBJ2-1
V: TRBV15
length: 14
D: .
CDR3: CATSRLRGTDEQFF
DNA: TGTGCCACCAGCAGGTTGAGGGGCACAGATGAGCAGTTCTTC

size: .
J: TRBJ1-1
V: TRBV5-5
length: 14
D: .
CDR3: CASSTGFVNTEAFF
DNA: TGTGCCAGCAGCACAGGGTTTGTGAACACTGAAGCTTTCTTT

size: few
J: TRBJ1-5
V: TRBV19
length: 12
D: .
CDR3: CATSGGNQPQHF
DNA: TGTGCTACTTCAGGTGGCAATCAGCCCCAGCATTTT

size: medium-sized
J: TRBJ1-2
V: TRBV24-1
length: 13
D: TRBD1
CDR3: CATSDGTGFGYTF
DNA: TGTGCCACCAGTGACGGGACAGGGTTTGGCTACACCTTC

size: once
J: TRBJ1-2
V: TRBV3-1/TRBV3-2
length: 13
D: TRBD1
CDR3: CASSHQTGNGYTF
DNA: TGTGCCAGCAGCCACCAGACAGGGAACGGCTACACCTTC